This T cell receptor (beta chain) was profiled in a study of shared clonotypes between healthy human individuals. Study background: The cohort had a couple of women and three men, ages 18 to 49. Overall study results and limits: Larger estimated richness was generally recorded for naive subsets relative to memory subsets.

V gave up 5 bases and J gave up 7 bases, with 12 bases separating them. The CDR3 has 13 amino acids. Germline lookup yields CDR1 MDHEN and CDR2 SYDVKM. Turning to this clone: Its antigen is still unknown.

TCRdb's copy holds only in-frame clones and misses some; the assay was immunoSEQ multiplex PCR. The sample shows some 500,000 clones, 95% to 97% of them seen only once. This receptor was obtained from a woman aged 25 to 39 in good health. V usage is TRBV28 and J usage is TRBJ1-5; D may be TRBD1 (5 bases). The sequenced sample was naive CD4+ T cells sorted from blood. Subset indicated: CD45RA+ positively selected. The CDR3 nucleotides are TGTGCCAGCAGTCTCAGGGTTGGACAGCCCCAGCATTTT. Translating gives CASSLRVGQPQHF.